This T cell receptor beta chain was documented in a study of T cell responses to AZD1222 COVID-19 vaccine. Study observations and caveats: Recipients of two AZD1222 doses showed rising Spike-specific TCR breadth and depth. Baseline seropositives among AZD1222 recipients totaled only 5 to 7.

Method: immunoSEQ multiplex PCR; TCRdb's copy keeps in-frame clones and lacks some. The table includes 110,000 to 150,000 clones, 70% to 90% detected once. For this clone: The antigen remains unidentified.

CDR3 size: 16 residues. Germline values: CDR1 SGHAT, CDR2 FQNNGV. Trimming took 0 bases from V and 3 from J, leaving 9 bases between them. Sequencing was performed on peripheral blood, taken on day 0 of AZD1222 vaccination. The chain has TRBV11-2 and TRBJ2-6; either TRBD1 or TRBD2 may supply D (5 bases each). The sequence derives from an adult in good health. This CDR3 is CASSLERGVGANVLTF. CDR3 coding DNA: TGTGCCAGCAGCTTAGAGCGAGGGGTTGGGGCCAACGTCCTGACTTTC.